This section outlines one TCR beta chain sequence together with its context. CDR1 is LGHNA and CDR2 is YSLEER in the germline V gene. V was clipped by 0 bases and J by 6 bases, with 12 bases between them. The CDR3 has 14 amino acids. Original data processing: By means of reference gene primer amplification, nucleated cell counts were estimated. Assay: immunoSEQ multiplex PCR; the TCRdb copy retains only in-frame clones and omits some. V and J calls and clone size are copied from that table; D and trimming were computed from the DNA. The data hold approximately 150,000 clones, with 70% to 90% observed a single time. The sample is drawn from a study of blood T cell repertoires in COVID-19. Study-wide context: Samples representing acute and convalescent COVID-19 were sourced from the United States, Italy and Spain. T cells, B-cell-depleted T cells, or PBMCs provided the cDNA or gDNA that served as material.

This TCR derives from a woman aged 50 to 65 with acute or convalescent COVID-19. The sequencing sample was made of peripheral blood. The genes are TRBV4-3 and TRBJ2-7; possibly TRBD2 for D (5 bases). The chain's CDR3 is CASSQDAGQVEQYF. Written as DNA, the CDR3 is TGCGCCAGCAGCCAAGACGCGGGTCAGGTCGAGCAGTACTTC.